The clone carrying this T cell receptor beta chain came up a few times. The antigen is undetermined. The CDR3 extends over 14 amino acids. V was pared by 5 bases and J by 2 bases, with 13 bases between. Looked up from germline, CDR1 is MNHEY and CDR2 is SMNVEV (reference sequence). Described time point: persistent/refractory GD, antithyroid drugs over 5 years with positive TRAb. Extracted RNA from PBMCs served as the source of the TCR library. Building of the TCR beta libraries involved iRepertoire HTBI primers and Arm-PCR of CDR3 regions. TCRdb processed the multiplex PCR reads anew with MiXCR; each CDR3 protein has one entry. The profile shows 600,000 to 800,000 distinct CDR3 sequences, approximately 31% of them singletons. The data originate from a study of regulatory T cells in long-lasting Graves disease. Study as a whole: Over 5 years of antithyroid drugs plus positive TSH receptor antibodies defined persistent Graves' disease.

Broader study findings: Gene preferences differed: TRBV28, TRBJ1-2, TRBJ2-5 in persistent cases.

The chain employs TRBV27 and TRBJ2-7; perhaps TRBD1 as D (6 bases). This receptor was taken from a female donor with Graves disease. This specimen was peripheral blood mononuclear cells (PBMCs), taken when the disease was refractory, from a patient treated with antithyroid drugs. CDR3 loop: CASSLQGYAYEQYF. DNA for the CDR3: TGTGCCAGCAGTCTACAGGGATACGCCTACGAGCAGTACTTC.